This T cell receptor (beta chain) emerged from a study of radiotherapy plus CTLA-4 blockade in lung cancer. Study-level points and caveats: Expansion in blood of tumor-derived TCR clones was seen after radiotherapy plus ipilimumab.

Measured with immunoSEQ multiplex PCR; TCRdb has only the in-frame clones, and not every one. This sample carries roughly 76,000 clones, roughly 74% of them seen once, and the ten largest clones take roughly 10%. This CDR3 is 14 amino acids long. Deletions cut 2 bases from V and 4 bases from J, with 11 bases between. Per the germline V gene, CDR1 is MNHEY and CDR2 is SMNVEV (reference sequence). Concerning this clone itself: Its specificity is not known.

The sequencing used peripheral blood, collected from a patient treated with radiotherapy plus ipilimumab. This sequence originates from a human donor with non-small cell lung cancer whose response to radiotherapy plus ipilimumab could not be evaluated. V usage is TRBV27 and J usage is TRBJ2-5; D perhaps matches TRBD1 (6 bases). The CDR3 DNA sequence: TGTGCCAGCAGTTTAATGGTAGGGGGAGAGACCCAGTACTTC. It specifies CASSLMVGGETQYF.